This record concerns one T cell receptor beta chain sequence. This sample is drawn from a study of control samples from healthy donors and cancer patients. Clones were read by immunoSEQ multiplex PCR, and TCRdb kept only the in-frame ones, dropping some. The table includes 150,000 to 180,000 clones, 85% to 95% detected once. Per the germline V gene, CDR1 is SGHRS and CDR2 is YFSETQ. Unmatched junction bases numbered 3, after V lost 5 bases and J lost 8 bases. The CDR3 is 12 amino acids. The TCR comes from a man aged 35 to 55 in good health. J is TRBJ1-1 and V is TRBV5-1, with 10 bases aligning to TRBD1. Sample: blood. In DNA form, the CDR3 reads TGCGCCAGCAGTCTGGACAGGGGGGAAGCTTTCTTT. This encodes CASSLDRGEAFF.